Below, 25 T cell receptor beta chains from the same sample are listed, as sequenced in a study of T cell changes during pregnancy in multiple sclerosis. TCRdb's table, derived via immunoSEQ multiplex PCR, lists solely in-frame clones and lacks some. The table includes around 100,000 clones, roughly 92% detected once. This sample comprised peripheral blood, obtained after pregnancy. Receptor source: a female donor with multiple sclerosis, enrolled in a pregnancy study.

This clone was seen once. CDR3 protein: CASSPGGGGNEQYF. For the CDR3, the DNA is TGTGCCAGCAGTCCCGGGGGTGGGGGGAACGAGCAGTACTTC. This chain uses TRBV28 with TRBJ2-7, with TRBD2 as a possible D gene (6 bases). V lost 5 bases, J lost 5 bases, and 16 bases lay in between. Germline V CDR1 and CDR2: MDHEN, SYDVKM. The CDR3 spans 14 residues.

This clone occurred a few times. The genes are TRBV9 and TRBJ1-1, with a tentative D call TRBD1 (5 bases). There are 15 residues in the CDR3. Trimming took 0 bases from V and 4 from J, leaving 13 bases between them. Germline V gene sequence: CDR1 SGDLS, CDR2 YYNGEE. Here the CDR3 DNA reads TGTGCCAGCAGCGTAGTGTCCCGGGGGAGCACTGAAGCTTTCTTT. Amino acid sequence: CASSVVSRGSTEAFF. The entire variable domain, with the rest obtained from reference TRBV9 and TRBJ1-1, is as follows: DSGVTQTPKHLITATGQRVTLRCSPRSGDLSVYWYQQSLDQGLQFLIQYYNGEERAKGNILERFSAQQFPDLHSELNLSSLELGDSALYFCASSVVSRGSTEAFFGQGTRLTVV.

The genes are TRBV7-8 and TRBJ2-1; D unclear. Germline values: CDR1 SGHVS, CDR2 FQNEAQ. V was cut by 3 bases and J by 4 bases, with 7 bases left in between. There are 13 residues in the CDR3. The CDR3 loop reads CASSFGQYNEQFF. In DNA form, the CDR3 reads TGTGCCAGCAGCTTTGGGCAGTACAATGAGCAGTTCTTC. The full variable domain, its missing parts supplied by reference TRBV7-8 and TRBJ2-1, is GAGVSQSPRYKVAKRGQDVALRCDPISGHVSLFWYQQALGQGPEFLTYFQNEAQLDKSGLPSDRFFAERPEGSVSTLKIQRTQQEDSAVYLCASSFGQYNEQFFGPGTRLTVL.

The V call is TRBV28, the J call TRBJ2-1; TRBD2 aligns across 7 bases. With V trimmed by 5 bases and J by 4 bases, 8 bases remained unmatched. The CDR3 is made up of 15 amino acids. Germline CDR1 and CDR2: MDHEN and SYDVKM. The CDR3 bases are TGTGCCAGCAGTACACTAGCGAAAATTTACAATGAGCAGTTCTTC. This gives the protein CASSTLAKIYNEQFF.

The CDR3 DNA is TGTGCCAGTAGAAACCGGGACGGAGGGACAGATACGCAGTATTTT. As protein: CASRNRDGGTDTQYF. The gene calls are TRBV19 and TRBJ2-3, with a tentative D call TRBD2 (6 bases). V lost 6 bases to trimming and J lost 3 bases, with 16 bases between them. Germline assignment: CDR1 LNHDA and CDR2 SQIVND (reference sequence). The CDR3 runs to 15 residues.

The chain is built from TRBV18 and TRBJ1-2, with a weak D call TRBD1 (5 bases). V dropped 6 bases and J dropped 5 bases, with 13 bases sitting between them. This CDR3 region has 13 residues. Germline V gene lookup returns CDR1 KGHSH and CDR2 LQKENI. CDR3 amino acids: CASSGGATYGYTF. As DNA, the CDR3 is TGTGCCAGCTCTGGCGGGGCTACATATGGCTACACCTTC.

CDR3 DNA sequence: TGTGCCAGCAGTGGTTACAGAAGCTCCTACAATGAGCAGTTCTTC. Protein sequence: CASSGYRSSYNEQFF. The chain couples TRBV25-1 to TRBJ2-1; the D is unclear. V lost 4 bases and J 0 bases, leaving 10 bases between the germline ends. Germline V gene sequence: CDR1 MGHDK, CDR2 SYGVNS. CDR3 length: 15 amino acids.

The J gene is TRBJ2-7, the V gene TRBV15, with 7 bases that match TRBD2. Unmatched junction bases numbered 2, after V lost 3 bases and J lost 3 bases. In germline, CDR1 is LNHNV, CDR2 YYDKDF (reference sequence). CDR3 length equals 13 residues. For the CDR3, the DNA is TGTGCCACCAGCAGGTGGGGGGGCTACGAGCAGTACTTC. It specifies CATSRWGGYEQYF.

The chain has TRBV7-8 and TRBJ2-7, with a weak D call TRBD1 (6 bases). Per the germline V gene, CDR1 is SGHVS and CDR2 is FQNEAQ. V was trimmed by 5 bases and J by 2 bases, leaving 10 bases between them. The CDR3 loop spans 13 amino acids. The CDR3 sequence: CASSPDRTYEQYF. The CDR3 DNA reads as TGTGCCAGCAGCCCTGACAGGACCTACGAGCAGTACTTC.

CDR3 residues: CASSSKGDTEAFF. Written as DNA, the CDR3 is TGTGCCAGCAGCTCTAAGGGGGACACTGAAGCTTTCTTT. The rearrangement uses TRBV7-8 and TRBJ1-1; possible D gene TRBD1, 6 bases. Germline V CDR1 and CDR2: SGHVS, FQNEAQ. The CDR3 spans 13 residues. V was cut by 4 bases and J by 3 bases, with 9 bases left in between.

The gene calls are TRBV6-5 and TRBJ2-3; tentative D call: TRBD1 (5 bases). The V gene's germline CDR1 is MNHEY and CDR2 SVGAGI. The CDR3 runs to 13 residues. Trimming removed 5 bases at V and 6 bases at J, with 12 bases between. CDR3 loop: CASSQGVRDTQYF. In DNA form, the CDR3 reads TGTGCCAGCAGTCAAGGGGTCCGTGATACGCAGTATTTT.

The rearrangement joins TRBV7-2 to TRBJ1-1; no clear D. The germline V gene has CDR1 SGHTA and CDR2 FQGNSA. This CDR3 region has 13 residues. The V gene lost 5 bases and the J gene lost 0 bases, with 7 bases spanning the gap. The DNA for the CDR3 is TGTGCCAGCAGCCCCCGGGTGAACACTGAAGCTTTCTTT. Translating it yields CASSPRVNTEAFF.

V and J are TRBV18 and TRBJ1-6; 8 bases map to TRBD1. The CDR3 is 15 amino acids. The V gene end was trimmed by 5 bases and the J gene end by 7 bases; junction bases not matched to a gene: 7. The V gene's germline CDR1 is KGHSH and CDR2 LQKENI. The CDR3 sequence: CASSSGQDPNSPLHF. The CDR3 region has the DNA TGTGCCAGCTCATCGGGACAGGACCCAAATTCACCCCTCCACTTT.

The chain is built from TRBV5-1 and TRBJ1-5; 7 bases align to TRBD1. The CDR3 has 16 residues. V lost 4 bases and J lost 5; bases outside the gene matches: 12. Germline V lookup: CDR1 SGHRS, CDR2 YFSETQ. Here the CDR3 reads CASSPVPRDRDQPQHF. CDR3 DNA sequence: TGCGCCAGCAGCCCAGTACCCCGGGACAGAGATCAGCCCCAGCATTTT.

The V and J genes are TRBV5-1 and TRBJ2-1, with D maybe TRBD2 (6 bases). Per germline, CDR1 SGHRS and CDR2 YFSETQ. Deletions cut 0 bases from V and 4 bases from J, with 17 bases between. The CDR3 contains 17 residues. CDR3 region: CASSLEVGGHWYNEQFF. For the CDR3, the DNA is TGCGCCAGCAGCTTGGAGGTGGGAGGTCATTGGTACAATGAGCAGTTCTTC.

The CDR3 region has the DNA TGTGCCAGCAGTGAACGGGAGACCTGGAAACAAGAGACCCAGTACTTC. This codes for CASSERETWKQETQYF. The V call is TRBV25-1, the J call TRBJ2-5; D may be TRBD2 (6 bases). V lost 2 bases, J lost 2 bases, and 15 bases lay in between. CDR3 size: 16 residues. Germline V lookup: CDR1 MGHDK, CDR2 SYGVNS. Together with reference TRBV25-1 and TRBJ2-5, the CDR3 gives the full variable domain: EADIYQTPRYLVIGTGKKITLECSQTMGHDKMYWYQQDPGMELHLIHYSYGVNSTEKGDLSSESTVSRIRTEHFPLTLESARPSHTSQYLCASSERETWKQETQYFGPGTRLLVL.

The table lists this clone with a count of one. V and J are TRBV27 and TRBJ2-5, with 8 nucleotides matching TRBD1. The junction had 8 bases not matched to a gene; V was cut back by 4 bases and J by 1 base. Germline V gene data show CDR1 as MNHEY and CDR2 as SMNVEV (reference sequence). The CDR3 is 16 residues long. This CDR3 is CASSSGQGGGQETQYF. In nucleotides, the CDR3 is TGTGCCAGCAGTTCTGGACAGGGTGGGGGCCAAGAGACCCAGTACTTC.

The chain uses TRBV5-1 and TRBJ1-2; 12 bases are shared with TRBD1. V lost 4 bases and J lost 8; bases outside the gene matches: 9. The CDR3 spans 15 residues. The V gene's germline CDR1 is SGHRS and CDR2 YFSETQ. The CDR3: CASSPGTGGEGGYTF. DNA for the CDR3: TGCGCCAGCAGCCCCGGGACAGGGGGCGAGGGCGGCTACACCTTC.

This chain links TRBV15 with TRBJ1-2; D uncertain. This CDR3 comprises 18 residues. Germline CDR1 LNHNV, CDR2 YYDKDF (reference sequence). With 0 bases removed from V and 1 base from J, the gap between germline ends came to 18 bases. In DNA form, the CDR3 reads TGTGCCACCAGCAGAGATTCAGTTTCATCCGTATTTAACTATGGCTACACCTTC. Translation gives CATSRDSVSSVFNYGYTF.

This clone came up a few times. J is TRBJ1-2 and V is TRBV5-1, with D perhaps matching TRBD1 (5 bases). The CDR3 runs 17 residues. Trimming shortened V by 0 bases and J by 2 bases, and 17 bases separated the two germline ends. Germline V gives CDR1 SGHRS, CDR2 YFSETQ. DNA for the CDR3: TGCGCCAGCAGCTTGGAGCCGGCCGGGGGTGGGAACTATGGCTACACCTTC. This codes for CASSLEPAGGGNYGYTF.

This clone was seen a single time. This chain uses TRBV7-2 with TRBJ1-2; 7 bases align to TRBD1. Germline V gives CDR1 SGHTA, CDR2 FQGNSA. The CDR3 loop spans 15 amino acids. With 5 bases clipped from V and 8 bases from J, the junction kept 14 bases outside the gene matches. CDR3 in amino acids: CASSTDPGTEGGYTF. As DNA, the CDR3 is TGTGCCAGCAGCACCGACCCCGGGACAGAAGGCGGCTACACCTTC.

The genes are TRBV5-5 and TRBJ1-2; 9 bases align to TRBD1. J was trimmed by 5 bases and V by 4 bases; bases with no gene match: 15. Germline V CDR1 and CDR2: SGHKS, YYEKEE (reference sequence). CDR3 length equals 17 residues. The CDR3 region is CASSQITGGAGTYGYTF. CDR3 nucleotides: TGTGCCAGCAGCCAAATAACAGGGGGCGCGGGTACTTATGGCTACACCTTC.

This clone was seen a single time. The J gene is TRBJ1-2, the V gene TRBV6-6, with TRBD1 matching 9 bases. The germline V gene has CDR1 MNHNY and CDR2 SVGAGI (reference sequence). There are 15 residues in the CDR3. V was clipped by 6 bases and J by 7 bases; unmatched bases: 12. The CDR3 sequence: CASSPPTGGESGYTF. For the CDR3, the DNA is TGTGCCAGCAGCCCCCCGACAGGGGGAGAGAGTGGCTACACCTTC.

This chain connects TRBV9 to TRBJ2-5; TRBD1 is a possible D gene (6 bases). Germline V gene data show CDR1 as SGDLS and CDR2 as YYNGEE. CDR3 size: 14 residues. Between the trimmed V and J ends, which lost 0 bases and 5 bases, there was a span of 11 bases. CDR3 amino acids: CASSVGQAWETQYF. The CDR3, as DNA: TGTGCCAGCAGCGTAGGACAGGCATGGGAGACCCAGTACTTC.

This clone was picked up a small number of times. This sequence joins TRBV5-1 and TRBJ1-2; the match to TRBD1 covers 7 bases. After removal of 3 bases from V and 3 bases from J, the junction contained 2 bases not matched to a gene. This CDR3 is built from 13 residues. CDR1 is SGHRS and CDR2 is YFSETQ in the germline V gene. The CDR3 region has the DNA TGCGCCAGCAGCTGGGGACAGTACTATGGCTACACCTTC. As protein: CASSWGQYYGYTF. Variable domain in full (rest from reference TRBV5-1 and TRBJ1-2): KAGVTQTPRYLIKTRGQQVTLSCSPISGHRSVSWYQQTPGQGLQFLFEYFSETQRNKGNFPGRFSGRQFSNSRSEMNVSTLELGDSALYLCASSWGQYYGYTFGSGTRLTVV.